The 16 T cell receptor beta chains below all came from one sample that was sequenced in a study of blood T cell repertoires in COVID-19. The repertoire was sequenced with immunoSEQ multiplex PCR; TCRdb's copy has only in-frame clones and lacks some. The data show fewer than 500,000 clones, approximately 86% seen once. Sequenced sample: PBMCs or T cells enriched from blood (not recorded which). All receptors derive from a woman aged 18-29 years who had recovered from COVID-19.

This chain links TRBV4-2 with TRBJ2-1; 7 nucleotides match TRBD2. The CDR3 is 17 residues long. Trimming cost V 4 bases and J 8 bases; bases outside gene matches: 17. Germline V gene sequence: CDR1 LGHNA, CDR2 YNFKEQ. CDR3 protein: CASSPLFGTSREDEQFF. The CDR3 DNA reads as TGTGCCAGCAGCCCTCTCTTCGGGACCAGCCGGGAGGATGAGCAGTTCTTC.

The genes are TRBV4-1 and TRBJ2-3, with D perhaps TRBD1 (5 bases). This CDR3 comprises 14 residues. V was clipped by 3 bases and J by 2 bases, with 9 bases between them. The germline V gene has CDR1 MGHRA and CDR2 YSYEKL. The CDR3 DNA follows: TGCGCCAGCAGCCAGAACAGGCCCACAGATACGCAGTATTTT. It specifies CASSQNRPTDTQYF.

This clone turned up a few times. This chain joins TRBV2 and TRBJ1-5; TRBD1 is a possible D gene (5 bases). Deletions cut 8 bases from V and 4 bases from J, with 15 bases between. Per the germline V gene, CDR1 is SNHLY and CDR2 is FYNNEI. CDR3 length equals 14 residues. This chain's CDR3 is CASRYKGLNQPQHF. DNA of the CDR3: TGTGCCAGCCGCTATAAGGGGTTAAATCAGCCCCAGCATTTT.

The CDR3 protein is CASSDRDRNLREQYF. The CDR3 DNA follows: TGCGCCAGCAGCGATCGGGACAGGAATTTGAGGGAGCAGTACTTC. The gene calls are TRBV10-2 and TRBJ2-7, with 8 bases that match TRBD1. The CDR3 loop spans 15 amino acids. Germline-derived CDR1 and CDR2 are WSHSY and SAAADI. V dropped 6 bases and J dropped 7; count of bases not matched to a gene: 14.

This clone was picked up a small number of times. For the CDR3, the DNA is TGTGCCAGCAGTCCGGACAGGGGGCTCTCCGGGGGACAGCCCCAGCATTTT. This encodes CASSPDRGLSGGQPQHF. J is TRBJ1-5 and V is TRBV6-6, with 11 bases lining up with TRBD1. Trimming took 5 bases from V and 7 from J; bases not matched to a gene: 13. Germline CDR1 MNHNY, CDR2 SVGAGI (reference sequence). The CDR3 runs 17 residues.

CDR3 nucleotide sequence: TGTGCCAGCAGCTTTGACCAACAGACCAGCAACACTGAAGCTTTCTTT. This sequence encodes CASSFDQQTSNTEAFF. The chain uses TRBV7-9 and TRBJ1-1; no firm D call. This CDR3 region has 16 residues. Germline assignment: CDR1 SEHNR and CDR2 FQNEAQ (reference sequence). V was trimmed by 3 bases and J by 2 bases, leaving 16 bases between them.

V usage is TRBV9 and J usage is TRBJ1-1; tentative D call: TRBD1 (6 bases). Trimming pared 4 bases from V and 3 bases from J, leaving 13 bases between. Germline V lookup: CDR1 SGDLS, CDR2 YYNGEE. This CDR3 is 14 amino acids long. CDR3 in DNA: TGTGCCAGCAGCTTTATAACAGGGTACACTGAAGCTTTCTTT. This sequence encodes CASSFITGYTEAFF.

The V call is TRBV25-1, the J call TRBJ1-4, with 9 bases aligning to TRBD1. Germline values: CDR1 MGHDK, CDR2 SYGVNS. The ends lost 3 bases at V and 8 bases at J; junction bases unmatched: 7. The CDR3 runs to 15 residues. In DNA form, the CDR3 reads TGTGCCAGCAGTGACCCCCGGACAGGGGCAGAAAAACTGTTTTTT. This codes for CASSDPRTGAEKLFF. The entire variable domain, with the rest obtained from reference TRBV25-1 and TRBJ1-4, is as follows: EADIYQTPRYLVIGTGKKITLECSQTMGHDKMYWYQQDPGMELHLIHYSYGVNSTEKGDLSSESTVSRIRTEHFPLTLESARPSHTSQYLCASSDPRTGAEKLFFGSGTQLSVL.

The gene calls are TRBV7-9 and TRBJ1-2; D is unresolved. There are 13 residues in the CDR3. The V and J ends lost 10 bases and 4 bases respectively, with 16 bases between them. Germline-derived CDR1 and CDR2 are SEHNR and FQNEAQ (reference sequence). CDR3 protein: CAITLSTSYGYTF. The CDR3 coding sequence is TGTGCCATCACGTTGAGTACCAGCTATGGCTACACCTTC. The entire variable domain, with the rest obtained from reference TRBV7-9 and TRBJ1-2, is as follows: DTGVSQNPRHKITKRGQNVTFRCDPISEHNRLYWYRQTLGQGPEFLTYFQNEAQLEKSRLLSDRFSAERPKGSFSTLEIQRTEQGDSAMYLCAITLSTSYGYTFGSGTRLTVV.

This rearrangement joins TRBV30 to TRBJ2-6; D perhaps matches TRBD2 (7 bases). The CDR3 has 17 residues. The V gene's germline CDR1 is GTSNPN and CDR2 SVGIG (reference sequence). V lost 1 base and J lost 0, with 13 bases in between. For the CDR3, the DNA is TGTGCCTGGAGTGACCAGGGGAGGGCCTCTGGGGCCAACGTCCTGACTTTC. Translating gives CAWSDQGRASGANVLTF.

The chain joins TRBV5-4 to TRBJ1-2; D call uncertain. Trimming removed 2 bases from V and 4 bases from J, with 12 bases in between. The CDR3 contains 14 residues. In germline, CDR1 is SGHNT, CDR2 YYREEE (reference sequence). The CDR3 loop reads CASSFAGVLYGYTF. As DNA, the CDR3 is TGTGCCAGCAGCTTTGCCGGTGTTCTCTATGGCTACACCTTC.

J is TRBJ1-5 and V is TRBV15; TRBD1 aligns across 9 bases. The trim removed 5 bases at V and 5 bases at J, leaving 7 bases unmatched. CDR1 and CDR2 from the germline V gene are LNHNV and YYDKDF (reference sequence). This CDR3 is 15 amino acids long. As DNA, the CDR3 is TGTGCCACCAGCGTGGACAGGGGCTACGATCAGCCCCAGCATTTT. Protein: CATSVDRGYDQPQHF.

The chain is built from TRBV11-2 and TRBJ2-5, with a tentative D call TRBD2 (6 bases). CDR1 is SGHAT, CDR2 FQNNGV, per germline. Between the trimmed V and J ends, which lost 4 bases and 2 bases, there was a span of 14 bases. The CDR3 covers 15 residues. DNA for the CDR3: TGTGCCAGCAGCTCGGTTGGGGGGTCACAAGAGACCCAGTACTTC. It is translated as CASSSVGGSQETQYF.

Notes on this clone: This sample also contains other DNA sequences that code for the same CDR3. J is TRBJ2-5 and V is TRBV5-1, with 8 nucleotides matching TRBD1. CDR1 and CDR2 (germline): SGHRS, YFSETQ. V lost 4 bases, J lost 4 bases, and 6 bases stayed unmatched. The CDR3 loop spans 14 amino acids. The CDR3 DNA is TGCGCCAGCAGCCCGGGGACAGGTGGAGAGACCCAGTACTTC. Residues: CASSPGTGGETQYF.

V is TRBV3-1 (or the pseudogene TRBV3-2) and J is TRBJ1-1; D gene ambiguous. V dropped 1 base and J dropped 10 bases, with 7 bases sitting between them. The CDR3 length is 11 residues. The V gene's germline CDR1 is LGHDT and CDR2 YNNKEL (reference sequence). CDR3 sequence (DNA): TGTGCCAGCAGCCAAGGTTCGTCAGCTTTCTTT. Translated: CASSQGSSAFF.

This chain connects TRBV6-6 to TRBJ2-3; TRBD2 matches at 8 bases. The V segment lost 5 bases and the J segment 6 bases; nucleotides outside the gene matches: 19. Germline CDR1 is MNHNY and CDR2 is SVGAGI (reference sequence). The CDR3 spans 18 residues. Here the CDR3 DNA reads TGTGCCAGCAGTCCGCGGGGGGCCCTCTACCTGTCAAGGGATACGCAGTATTTT. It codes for CASSPRGALYLSRDTQYF.